This T cell receptor beta chain was recovered during a study of CD8+CD57+ T cells in acquired aplastic anemia. About the research overall: Healthy donor sequencing depth: roughly 10 million CD4+, roughly 11 million CD8+ reads.

The use of genomic DNA as template underpinned the TCR beta VDJ and CDR3 profiling. TCRdb called the reads again in MiXCR, with one record for every CDR3 protein. The sample lists about 180,000 distinct CDR3 sequences, 46% occurring once. CDR1 is SGHRS and CDR2 is YFSETQ in the germline V gene. The CDR3 covers 13 residues. V lost 0 bases to trimming and J lost 3 bases, with 4 bases between them. The genes are TRBV5-1 and TRBJ1-3; no clear D gene. The material sequenced was sorted CD4+, CD8+, or CD8+CD57+ T cells (not recorded which) from PBMCs. The sequence was obtained from a human donor in good health. As DNA, the CDR3 is TGCGCCAGCAGCTTGGAGGGTGGAAACACCATATATTTT. Its translation is CASSLEGGNTIYF.